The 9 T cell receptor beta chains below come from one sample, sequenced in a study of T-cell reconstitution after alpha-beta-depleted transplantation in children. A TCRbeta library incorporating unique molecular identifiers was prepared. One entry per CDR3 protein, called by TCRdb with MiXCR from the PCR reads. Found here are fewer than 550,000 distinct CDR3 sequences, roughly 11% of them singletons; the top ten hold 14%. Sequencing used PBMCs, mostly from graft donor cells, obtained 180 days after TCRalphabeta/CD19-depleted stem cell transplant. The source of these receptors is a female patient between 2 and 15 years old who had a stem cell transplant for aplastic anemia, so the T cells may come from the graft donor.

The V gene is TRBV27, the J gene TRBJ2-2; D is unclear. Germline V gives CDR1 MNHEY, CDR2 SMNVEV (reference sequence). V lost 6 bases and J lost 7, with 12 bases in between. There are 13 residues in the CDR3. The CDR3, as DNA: TGTGCCAGCAGCCCCGGGCTCGGCGGGGAGCTGTTTTTT. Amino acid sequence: CASSPGLGGELFF.

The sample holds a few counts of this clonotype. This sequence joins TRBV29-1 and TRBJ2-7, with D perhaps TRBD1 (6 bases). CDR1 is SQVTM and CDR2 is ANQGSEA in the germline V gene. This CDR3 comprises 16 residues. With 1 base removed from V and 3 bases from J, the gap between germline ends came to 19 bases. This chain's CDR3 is CSVEVQTGRFDYEQYF. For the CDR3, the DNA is TGCAGCGTTGAAGTACAGACAGGCCGATTTGACTACGAGCAGTACTTC.

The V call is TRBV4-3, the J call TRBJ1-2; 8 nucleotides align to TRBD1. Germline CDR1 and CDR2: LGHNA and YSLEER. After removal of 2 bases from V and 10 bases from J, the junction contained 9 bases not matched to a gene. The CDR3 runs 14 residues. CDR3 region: CASSQHRAGGFYTF. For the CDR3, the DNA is TGCGCCAGCAGCCAACATCGGGCAGGGGGCTTCTACACCTTC.

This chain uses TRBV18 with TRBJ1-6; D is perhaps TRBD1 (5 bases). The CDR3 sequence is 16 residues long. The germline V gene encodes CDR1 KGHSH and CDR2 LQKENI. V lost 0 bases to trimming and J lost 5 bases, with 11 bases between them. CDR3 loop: CASSPPIGGNNSPLHF. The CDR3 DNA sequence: TGTGCCAGCTCACCACCGATCGGGGGGAATAATTCACCCCTCCACTTT.

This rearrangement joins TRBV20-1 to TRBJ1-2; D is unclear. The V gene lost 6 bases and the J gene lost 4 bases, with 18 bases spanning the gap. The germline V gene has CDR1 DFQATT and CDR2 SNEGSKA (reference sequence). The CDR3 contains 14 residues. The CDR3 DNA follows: TGCAGTGCAGACCCAGGCCGAACCCTCTATGGCTACACCTTC. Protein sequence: CSADPGRTLYGYTF.

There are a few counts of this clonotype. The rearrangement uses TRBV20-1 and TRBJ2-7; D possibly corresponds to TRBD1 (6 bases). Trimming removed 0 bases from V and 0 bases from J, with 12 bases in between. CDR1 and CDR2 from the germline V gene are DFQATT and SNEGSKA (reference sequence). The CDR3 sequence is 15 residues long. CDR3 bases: TGCAGTGCTAGAGATCTAAGGGGGTACTCCTACGAGCAGTACTTC. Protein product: CSARDLRGYSYEQYF.

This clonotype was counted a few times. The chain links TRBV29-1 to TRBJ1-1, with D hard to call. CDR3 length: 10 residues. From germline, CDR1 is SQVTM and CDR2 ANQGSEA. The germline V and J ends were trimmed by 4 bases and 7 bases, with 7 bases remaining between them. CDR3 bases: TGCAGCGTTGCTTACAGTGAAGCTTTCTTT. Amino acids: CSVAYSEAFF.

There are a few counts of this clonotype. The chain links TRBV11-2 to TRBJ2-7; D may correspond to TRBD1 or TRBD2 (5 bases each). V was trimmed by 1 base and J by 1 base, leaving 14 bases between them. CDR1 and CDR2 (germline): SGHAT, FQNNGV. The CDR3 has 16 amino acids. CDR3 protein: CASSLGWDPRSYEQYF. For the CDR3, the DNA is TGTGCCAGCAGCTTAGGGTGGGACCCTAGATCCTACGAGCAGTACTTC.

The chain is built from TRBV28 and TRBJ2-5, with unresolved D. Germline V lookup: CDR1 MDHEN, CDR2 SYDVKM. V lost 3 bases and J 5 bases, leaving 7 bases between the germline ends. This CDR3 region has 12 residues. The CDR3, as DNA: TGTGCCAGCAGTTTTCCGGTTGAGACCCAGTACTTC. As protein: CASSFPVETQYF.